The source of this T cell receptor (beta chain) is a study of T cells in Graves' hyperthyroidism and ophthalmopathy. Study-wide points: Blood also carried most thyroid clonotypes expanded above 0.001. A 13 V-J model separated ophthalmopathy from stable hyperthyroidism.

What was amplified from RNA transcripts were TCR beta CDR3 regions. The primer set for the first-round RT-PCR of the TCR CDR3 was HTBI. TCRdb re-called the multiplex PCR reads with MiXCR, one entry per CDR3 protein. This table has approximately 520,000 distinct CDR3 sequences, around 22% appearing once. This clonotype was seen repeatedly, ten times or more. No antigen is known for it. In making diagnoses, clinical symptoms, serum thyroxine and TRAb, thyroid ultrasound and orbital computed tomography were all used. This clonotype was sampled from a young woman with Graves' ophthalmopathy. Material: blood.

CDR3 bases: TGTGCCAGCAGCTTATATCGGAGCTCTGGAAACACCATATATTTT. Protein product: CASSLYRSSGNTIYF. The J gene is TRBJ1-3, the V gene TRBV11-2; D gene uncertain. Germline V gene lookup returns CDR1 SGHAT and CDR2 FQNNGV. The CDR3 runs 15 residues. V lost 2 bases, J lost 0 bases, and 8 bases lay in between.